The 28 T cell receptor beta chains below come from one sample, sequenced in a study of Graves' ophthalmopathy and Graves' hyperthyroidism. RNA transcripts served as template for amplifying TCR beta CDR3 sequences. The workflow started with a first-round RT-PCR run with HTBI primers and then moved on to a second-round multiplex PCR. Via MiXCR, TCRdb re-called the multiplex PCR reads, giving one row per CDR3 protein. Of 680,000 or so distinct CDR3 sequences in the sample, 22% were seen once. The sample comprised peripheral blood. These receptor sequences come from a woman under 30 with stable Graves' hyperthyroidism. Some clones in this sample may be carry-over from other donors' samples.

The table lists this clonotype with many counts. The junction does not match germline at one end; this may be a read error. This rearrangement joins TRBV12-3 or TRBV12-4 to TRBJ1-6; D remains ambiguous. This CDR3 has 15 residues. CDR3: CASSFFVLIDSHLHF. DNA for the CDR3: TGTGCCAGCAGTTTTTTTGTGTTAATAGATTCACACCTCCACTTT.

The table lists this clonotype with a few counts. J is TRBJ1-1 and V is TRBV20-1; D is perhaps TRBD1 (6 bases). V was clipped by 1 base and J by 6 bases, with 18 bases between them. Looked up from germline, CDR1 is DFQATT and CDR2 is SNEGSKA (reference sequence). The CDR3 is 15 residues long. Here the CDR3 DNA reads TGCAGTGCTAGAGGGGTACAGGGTTGGTCCCCTGAAGCTTTCTTT. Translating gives CSARGVQGWSPEAFF.

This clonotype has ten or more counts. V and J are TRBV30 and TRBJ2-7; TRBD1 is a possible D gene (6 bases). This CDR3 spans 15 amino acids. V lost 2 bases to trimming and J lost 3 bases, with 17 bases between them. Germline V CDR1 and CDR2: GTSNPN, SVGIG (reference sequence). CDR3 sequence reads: CAWSIFGTPVYEQYF. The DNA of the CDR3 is TGTGCCTGGAGTATTTTCGGGACACCGGTCTACGAGCAGTACTTC.

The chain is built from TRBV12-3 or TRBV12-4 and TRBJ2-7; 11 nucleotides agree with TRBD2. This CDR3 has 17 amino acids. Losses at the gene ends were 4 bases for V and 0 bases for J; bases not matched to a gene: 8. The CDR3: CASSSSGLAVASYEQYF. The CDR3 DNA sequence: TGTGCCAGCAGTTCCTCGGGACTAGCGGTTGCCTCCTACGAGCAGTACTTC.

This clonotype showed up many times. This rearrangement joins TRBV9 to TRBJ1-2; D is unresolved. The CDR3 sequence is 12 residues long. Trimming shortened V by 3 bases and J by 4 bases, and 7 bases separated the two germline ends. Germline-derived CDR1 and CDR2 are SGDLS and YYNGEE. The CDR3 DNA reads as TGTGCCAGCAGCGGGCCCCTCTATGGCTACACCTTC. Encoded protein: CASSGPLYGYTF.

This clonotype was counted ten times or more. Here the CDR3 reads CASSSRDILSGANVLTF. The CDR3 nucleotides are TGTGCCAGCAGTTCCCGGGACATTCTCTCTGGGGCCAACGTCCTGACTTTC. This chain uses TRBV27 with TRBJ2-6; D possibly corresponds to TRBD1 (6 bases). The CDR3 runs 17 residues. CDR1 is MNHEY, CDR2 SMNVEV, per germline (reference sequence). Trimming pared 4 bases from V and 0 bases from J, leaving 13 bases between.

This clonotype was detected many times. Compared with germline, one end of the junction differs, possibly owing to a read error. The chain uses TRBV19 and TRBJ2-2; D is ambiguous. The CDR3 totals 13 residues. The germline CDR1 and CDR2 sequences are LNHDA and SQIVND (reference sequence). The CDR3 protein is CASSIDGTGELFF. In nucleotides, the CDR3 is TGCGCCAGTAGTATTGACGGCACCGGGGAGCTGTTTTTT.

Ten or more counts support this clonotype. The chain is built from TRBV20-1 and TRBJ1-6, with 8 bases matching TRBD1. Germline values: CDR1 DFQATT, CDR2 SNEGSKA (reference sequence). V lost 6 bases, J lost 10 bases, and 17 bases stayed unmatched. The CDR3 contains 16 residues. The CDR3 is CSATNSEQGAGSPLHF. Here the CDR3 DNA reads TGCAGTGCAACGAACAGTGAGCAGGGGGCAGGATCACCCCTCCACTTT.

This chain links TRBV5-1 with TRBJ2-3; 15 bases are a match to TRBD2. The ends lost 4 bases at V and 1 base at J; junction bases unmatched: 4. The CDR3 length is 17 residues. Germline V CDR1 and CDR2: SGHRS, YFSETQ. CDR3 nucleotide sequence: TGCGCCAGCAGCGCCGGACTAGCGGGAGGGGGCACAGATACGCAGTATTTT. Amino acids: CASSAGLAGGGTDTQYF.

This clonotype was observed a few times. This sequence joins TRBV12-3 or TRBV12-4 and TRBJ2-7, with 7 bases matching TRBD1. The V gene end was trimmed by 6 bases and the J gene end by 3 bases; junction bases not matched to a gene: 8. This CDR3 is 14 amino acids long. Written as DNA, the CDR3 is TGTGCCAGCAGCAGGGACAGATTAAACTACGAGCAGTACTTC. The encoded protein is CASSRDRLNYEQYF.

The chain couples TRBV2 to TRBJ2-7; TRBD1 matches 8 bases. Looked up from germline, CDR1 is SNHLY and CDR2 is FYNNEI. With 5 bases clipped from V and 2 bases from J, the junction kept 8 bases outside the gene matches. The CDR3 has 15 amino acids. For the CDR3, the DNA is TGTGCCAGCAGTATTCCGGGACAGGCCGCCTACGAGCAGTACTTC. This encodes CASSIPGQAAYEQYF.

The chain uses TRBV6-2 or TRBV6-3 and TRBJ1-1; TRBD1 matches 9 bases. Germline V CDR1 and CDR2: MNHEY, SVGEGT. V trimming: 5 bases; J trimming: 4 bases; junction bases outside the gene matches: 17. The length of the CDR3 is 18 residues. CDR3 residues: CASSPLPGQGQRGTEAFF. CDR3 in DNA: TGTGCCAGCAGTCCCCTCCCGGGACAGGGTCAGAGGGGCACTGAAGCTTTCTTT.

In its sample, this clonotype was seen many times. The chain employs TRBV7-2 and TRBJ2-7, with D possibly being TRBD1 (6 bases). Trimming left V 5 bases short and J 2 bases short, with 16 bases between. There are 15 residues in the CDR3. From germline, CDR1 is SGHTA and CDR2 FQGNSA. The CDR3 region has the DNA TGTGCCAGCAGCACCCCCATTGGGGGCACCTACGAGCAGTACTTC. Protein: CASSTPIGGTYEQYF.

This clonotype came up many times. The chain's CDR3 is CASSRRSLAETYEQYF. In DNA, the CDR3 is TGTGCCAGCAGCCGGAGGTCACTAGCGGAAACCTACGAGCAGTACTTC. The chain recombines TRBV16 with TRBJ2-7, with 8 positions matching TRBD2. V gave up 4 bases and J gave up 2 bases; unmatched junction bases: 10. In germline, CDR1 is KGHSY, CDR2 FQNENV. The CDR3 has 16 amino acids.

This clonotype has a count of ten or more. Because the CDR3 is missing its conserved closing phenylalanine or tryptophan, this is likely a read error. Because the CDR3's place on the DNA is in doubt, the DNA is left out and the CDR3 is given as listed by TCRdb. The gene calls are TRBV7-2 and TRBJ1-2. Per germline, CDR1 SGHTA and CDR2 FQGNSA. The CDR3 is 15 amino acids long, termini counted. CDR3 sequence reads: CASSPEGPAQMPTRG.

The CDR3 bases are TGCGCCAGCAGAGAGACTAGCGGGGGGGCTGGTGAGCAGTACTTC. The encoded protein is CASRETSGGAGEQYF. The chain couples TRBV4-1 to TRBJ2-7, with TRBD2 matching over 14 bases. In germline, CDR1 is MGHRA, CDR2 YSYEKL. Losses at the gene ends were 6 bases for V and 7 bases for J; bases not matched to a gene: 8. This CDR3 is built from 15 residues.

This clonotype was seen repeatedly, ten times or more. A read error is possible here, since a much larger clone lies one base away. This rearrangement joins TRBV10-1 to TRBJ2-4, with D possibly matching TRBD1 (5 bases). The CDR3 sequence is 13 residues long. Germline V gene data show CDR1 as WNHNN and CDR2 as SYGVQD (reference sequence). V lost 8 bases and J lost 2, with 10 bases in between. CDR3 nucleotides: TGCGCCAGCGCCGACAGACCCAAAAACATTCAGTACTTC. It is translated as CASADRPKNIQYF.

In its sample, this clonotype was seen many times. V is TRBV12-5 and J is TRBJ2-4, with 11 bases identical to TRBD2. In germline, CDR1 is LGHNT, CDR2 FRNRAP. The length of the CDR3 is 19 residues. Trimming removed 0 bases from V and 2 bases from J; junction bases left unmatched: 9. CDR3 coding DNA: TGTGCTAGTGGTTTGGTAATAGCGGGGGGGCCGGGGACCAAAAACATTCAGTACTTC. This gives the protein CASGLVIAGGPGTKNIQYF.

The CDR3 loop is CASSREGASSYEQYF. Written as DNA, the CDR3 is TGTGCCAGCAGCCGAGAGGGGGCCAGTTCCTACGAGCAGTACTTC. The chain carries TRBV6-1 and TRBJ2-7, with 7 bases matching TRBD1. The CDR3 consists of 15 residues. With 6 bases clipped from V and 1 base from J, the junction kept 9 bases outside the gene matches. Per the germline V gene, CDR1 is MNHNS and CDR2 is SASEGT.

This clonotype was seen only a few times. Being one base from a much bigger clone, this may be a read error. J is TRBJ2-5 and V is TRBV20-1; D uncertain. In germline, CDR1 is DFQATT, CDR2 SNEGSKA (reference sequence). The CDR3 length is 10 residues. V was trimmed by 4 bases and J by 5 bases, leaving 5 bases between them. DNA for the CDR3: TGCAGTGCTATTCGGGAGACCCAGTACTTC. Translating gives CSAIRETQYF.

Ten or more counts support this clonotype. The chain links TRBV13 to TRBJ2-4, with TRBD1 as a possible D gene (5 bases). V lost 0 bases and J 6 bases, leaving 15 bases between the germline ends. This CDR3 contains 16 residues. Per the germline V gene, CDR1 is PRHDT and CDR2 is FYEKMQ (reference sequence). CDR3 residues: CASSLGSNSRGNIQYF. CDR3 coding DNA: TGTGCCAGCAGCTTAGGGTCCAATTCTAGGGGAAACATTCAGTACTTC.

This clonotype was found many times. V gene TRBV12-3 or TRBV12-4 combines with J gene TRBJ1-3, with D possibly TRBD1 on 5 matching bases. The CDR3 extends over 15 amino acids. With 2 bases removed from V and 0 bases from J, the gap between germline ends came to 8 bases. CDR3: CASSLWGGSGNTIYF. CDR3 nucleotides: TGTGCCAGCAGTTTATGGGGGGGCTCTGGAAACACCATATATTTT.

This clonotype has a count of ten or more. CDR3: CASSVDSGGVETQYF. In nucleotides, the CDR3 is TGTGCCAGCAGCGTCGATAGCGGGGGGGTGGAGACCCAGTACTTC. The chain has TRBV9 and TRBJ2-5; 11 bases match TRBD2. V shed 2 bases, J shed 5 bases, and the junction held 5 bases outside the gene matches. The CDR3 runs to 15 residues. Per the germline V gene, CDR1 is SGDLS and CDR2 is YYNGEE.

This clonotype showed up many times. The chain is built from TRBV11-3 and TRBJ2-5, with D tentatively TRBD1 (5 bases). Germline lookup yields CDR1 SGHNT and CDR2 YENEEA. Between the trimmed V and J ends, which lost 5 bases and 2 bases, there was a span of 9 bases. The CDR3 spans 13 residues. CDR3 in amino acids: CASSRQSQETQYF. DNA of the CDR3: TGTGCCAGCAGCCGACAGAGTCAAGAGACCCAGTACTTC.

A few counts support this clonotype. The DNA of the CDR3 is TGTGCCATCAGTGAGTTCCTGACAGGGGCGTATGAGCAGTACTTC. Translation: CAISEFLTGAYEQYF. The rearrangement links TRBV10-3 to TRBJ2-7, with TRBD1 matching 8 bases. V was pared by 1 base and J by 7 bases, with 9 bases of the junction left unmatched. Germline values: CDR1 ENHRY, CDR2 SYGVKD. CDR3 length: 15 residues.

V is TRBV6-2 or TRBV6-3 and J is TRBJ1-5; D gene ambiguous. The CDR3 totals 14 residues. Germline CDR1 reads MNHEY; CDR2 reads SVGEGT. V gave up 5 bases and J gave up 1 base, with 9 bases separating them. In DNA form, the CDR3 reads TGTGCCAGCAGTATCAGGTGGAGCAATCAGCCCCAGCATTTT. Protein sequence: CASSIRWSNQPQHF.

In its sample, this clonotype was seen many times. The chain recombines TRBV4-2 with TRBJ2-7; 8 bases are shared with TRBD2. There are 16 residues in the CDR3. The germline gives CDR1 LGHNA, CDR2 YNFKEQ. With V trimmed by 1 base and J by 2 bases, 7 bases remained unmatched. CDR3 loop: CASSQALREDPYEQYF. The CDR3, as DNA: TGTGCCAGCAGCCAAGCTTTGCGGGAGGACCCCTACGAGCAGTACTTC.

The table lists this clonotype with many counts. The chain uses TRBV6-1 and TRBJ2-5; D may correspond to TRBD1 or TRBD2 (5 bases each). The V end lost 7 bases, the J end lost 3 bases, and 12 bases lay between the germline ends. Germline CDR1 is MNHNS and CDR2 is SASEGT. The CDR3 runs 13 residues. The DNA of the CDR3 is TGTGCCAGCACTCTTAGAGGGGAAGAGACCCAGTACTTC. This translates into CASTLRGEETQYF.